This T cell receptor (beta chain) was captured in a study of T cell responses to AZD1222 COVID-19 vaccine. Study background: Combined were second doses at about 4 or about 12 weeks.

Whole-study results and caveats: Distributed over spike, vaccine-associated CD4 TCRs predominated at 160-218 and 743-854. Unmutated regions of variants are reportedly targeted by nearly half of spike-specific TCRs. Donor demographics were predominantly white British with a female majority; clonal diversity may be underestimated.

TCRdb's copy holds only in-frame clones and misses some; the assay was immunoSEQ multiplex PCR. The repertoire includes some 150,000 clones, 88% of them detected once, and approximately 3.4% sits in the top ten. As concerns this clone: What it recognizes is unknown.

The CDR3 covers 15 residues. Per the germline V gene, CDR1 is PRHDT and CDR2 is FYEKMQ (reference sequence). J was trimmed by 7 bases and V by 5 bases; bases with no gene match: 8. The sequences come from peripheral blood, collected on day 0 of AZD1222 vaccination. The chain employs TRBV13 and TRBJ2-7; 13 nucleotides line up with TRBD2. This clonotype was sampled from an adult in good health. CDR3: CASSPGLAGVPEQYF. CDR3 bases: TGTGCCAGCAGCCCAGGACTAGCGGGAGTCCCTGAGCAGTACTTC.